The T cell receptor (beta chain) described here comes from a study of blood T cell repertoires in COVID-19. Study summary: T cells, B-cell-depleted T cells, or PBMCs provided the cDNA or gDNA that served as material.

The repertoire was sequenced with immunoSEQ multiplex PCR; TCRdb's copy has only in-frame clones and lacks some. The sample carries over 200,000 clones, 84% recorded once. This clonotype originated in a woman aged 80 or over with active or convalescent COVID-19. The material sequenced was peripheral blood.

The CDR3 DNA sequence: TGTGCCTGGAGTGTTAATTTAAACACCGGGGAGCTGTTTTTT. Translated, it gives CAWSVNLNTGELFF. This chain connects TRBV30 to TRBJ2-2; the D is unclear. The CDR3 is 14 amino acids. Germline CDR1 and CDR2: GTSNPN and SVGIG (reference sequence). V lost 0 bases to trimming and J lost 2 bases, with 7 bases between them.